The 15 T cell receptor beta chains below were found in one sample sequenced in a study of blood T cells in healthy people across ages. Alongside a J-beta primer mix, a sample-barcoded 5' primer served in a second PCR lasting about 7 to 12 cycles. MiXCR was run by TCRdb on the 5' RACE reads, yielding one entry per CDR3 protein. The repertoire holds approximately 1.5 million distinct CDR3 sequences, with around 36% as singletons. Sequenced sample: blood. Receptors originate from a woman aged 25 to 39 in good health.

This clonotype was counted between two and nine times. The V and J genes are TRBV5-1 and TRBJ2-3; D gene unclear. Trimming stripped 3 bases from V and 4 bases from J, with 6 bases between. CDR1 is SGHRS, CDR2 YFSETQ, per germline. The CDR3 runs to 12 residues. The CDR3: CASSYEADTQYF. The CDR3 bases are TGCGCCAGCAGCTACGAAGCAGATACGCAGTATTTT. The complete variable domain, with remaining parts taken from reference TRBV5-1 and TRBJ2-3, reads KAGVTQTPRYLIKTRGQQVTLSCSPISGHRSVSWYQQTPGQGLQFLFEYFSETQRNKGNFPGRFSGRQFSNSRSEMNVSTLELGDSALYLCASSYEADTQYFGPGTRLTVL.

V usage is TRBV15 and J usage is TRBJ2-6, with 7 bases fitting TRBD1. This CDR3 is 15 amino acids long. J lost 4 bases, V lost 5 bases, and 5 bases had no gene match. Germline CDR1 LNHNV, CDR2 YYDKDF (reference sequence). CDR3 protein: CATSAGTEGANVLTF. The CDR3 DNA follows: TGTGCCACCAGCGCCGGGACAGAAGGGGCCAACGTCCTGACTTTC.

This clonotype was recorded a few times. This chain links TRBV5-1 with TRBJ2-3; 9 nucleotides match TRBD2. CDR3 size: 13 residues. Trimming removed 7 bases from V and 4 bases from J; junction bases left unmatched: 4. Germline lookup yields CDR1 SGHRS and CDR2 YFSETQ. CDR3 amino acids: CASGAGGPDTQYF. CDR3 sequence (DNA): TGCGCCAGCGGGGCGGGGGGGCCAGATACGCAGTATTTT. Looking up the rest from reference TRBV5-1 and TRBJ2-3 gives the full variable domain: KAGVTQTPRYLIKTRGQQVTLSCSPISGHRSVSWYQQTPGQGLQFLFEYFSETQRNKGNFPGRFSGRQFSNSRSEMNVSTLELGDSALYLCASGAGGPDTQYFGPGTRLTVL.

This sequence joins TRBV4-1 and TRBJ2-6; 7 bases are a match to TRBD1. The germline CDR1 and CDR2 sequences are MGHRA and YSYEKL. Unmatched junction bases numbered 9, after V lost 3 bases and J lost 1 base. The CDR3 length is 18 residues. In DNA form, the CDR3 reads TGCGCCAGCAGCCACATTGGACAGGTAAAGTCTGGGGCCAACGTCCTGACTTTC. Protein sequence: CASSHIGQVKSGANVLTF.

In its sample, this clonotype was seen many times. The chain joins TRBV29-1 to TRBJ1-2; a weak D match, TRBD1 (5 bases). Looked up from germline, CDR1 is SQVTM and CDR2 is ANQGSEA. CDR3 size: 12 residues. V dropped 4 bases and J dropped 4 bases, with 10 bases sitting between them. The CDR3 nucleotides are TGCAGCGTTGCATTGGGGGGCTATGGCTACACCTTC. Translated: CSVALGGYGYTF.

This sequence joins TRBV25-1 and TRBJ1-6; unclear D gene. The CDR3 covers 14 residues. The V end lost 1 base, the J end lost 13 bases, and 14 bases lay between the germline ends. The germline V gene encodes CDR1 MGHDK and CDR2 SYGVNS. The CDR3 DNA follows: TGTGCCAGCAGTGAATCCAGAACGGTGGGTCCCCTCCACTTT. Protein sequence: CASSESRTVGPLHF.

The sample holds a few counts of this clonotype. The CDR3 DNA sequence: TGTGCCAGAAGCGGGGGGGGCTACAATGAGCAGTTCTTC. It codes for CARSGGGYNEQFF. The V and J genes are TRBV21-1 and TRBJ2-1; the D call in the table, TRBD1, was not verified against the DNA. TRBV21-1 is a known pseudogene. The length of the CDR3 is 13 residues.

V gene TRBV20-1 combines with J gene TRBJ2-6; 7 nucleotides match TRBD1. The germline V gene has CDR1 DFQATT and CDR2 SNEGSKA (reference sequence). V lost 3 bases, J lost 4 bases, and 12 bases stayed unmatched. The CDR3 sequence is 17 residues long. The CDR3 DNA reads as TGCAGTGCTAGTTCGGGACAGACTCTCCAGGGGGCCAACGTCCTGACTTTC. Protein product: CSASSGQTLQGANVLTF.

V gene TRBV6-1 combines with J gene TRBJ2-7; possible D gene TRBD1, 6 bases. CDR3 length equals 14 residues. Germline-derived CDR1 and CDR2 are MNHNS and SASEGT. Trimming took 3 bases from V and 1 from J, leaving 10 bases between them. CDR3 region: CASSEWGQSYEQYF. The CDR3 DNA follows: TGTGCCAGCAGTGAGTGGGGGCAGTCCTACGAGCAGTACTTC.

Comment on this clonotype: One end of the junction fails to match germline, which may point to a read error. The chain combines TRBV7-6 with TRBJ2-3; D tentatively reads TRBD1 or TRBD2 (6 bases each). Germline V gives CDR1 SGHVS, CDR2 FNYEAQ. This CDR3 is 14 amino acids long. CDR3 loop: CACSHGGSTDAQYF. As DNA, the CDR3 is TGTGCCTGCAGCCACGGGGGCAGCACAGATGCGCAGTATTTT.

The rearrangement uses TRBV27 and TRBJ1-2, with D perhaps TRBD1 (5 bases). CDR3 size: 11 residues. Germline lookup yields CDR1 MNHEY and CDR2 SMNVEV (reference sequence). The V end was cut by 9 bases, the J end by 13 bases, with 18 bases between. DNA of the CDR3: TGTGCCAGGAAACGGGACCGTGAAGGCACCTTC. Translating gives CARKRDREGTF.

V is TRBV7-2 and J is TRBJ2-1, with D unresolved. V shed 3 bases and J shed 8 bases, with 17 bases lying between them. The germline CDR1 and CDR2 sequences are SGHTA and FQGNSA. This CDR3 region has 15 residues. This CDR3 reads CASSFSSSAVHEQFF. CDR3 in DNA: TGTGCCAGCAGCTTTAGCTCCTCGGCTGTCCATGAGCAGTTCTTC. Together with reference TRBV7-2 and TRBJ2-1, the CDR3 gives the full variable domain: GAGVSQSPSNKVTEKGKDVELRCDPISGHTALYWYRQSLGQGLEFLIYFQGNSAPDKSGLPSDRFSAERTGGSVSTLTIQRTQQEDSAVYLCASSFSSSAVHEQFFGPGTRLTVL.

The rearrangement links TRBV29-1 to TRBJ1-1; possible D gene TRBD1, 5 bases. CDR3 size: 14 residues. Germline loops: CDR1 SQVTM, CDR2 ANQGSEA. CDR3 bases: TGCAAAGCTGGCCCGGAGGGGACGAACACTGAAGCTTTCTTT. Protein: CKAGPEGTNTEAFF.

The chain uses TRBV6-5 and TRBJ2-5; 14 nucleotides match TRBD2. The CDR3 spans 18 residues. Germline V gives CDR1 MNHEY, CDR2 SVGAGI. The trim removed 4 bases at V and 3 bases at J, leaving 10 bases unmatched. Here the CDR3 DNA reads TGTGCCAGCAGTTCGAGACTAGCGGGAGGGGACCCTAAAGAGACCCAGTACTTC. Its protein is CASSSRLAGGDPKETQYF.

In this sample, this clonotype turned up a few times. This sequence joins TRBV5-1 and TRBJ2-3; the match to TRBD2 covers 12 bases. V gave up 1 base and J gave up 6 bases; unmatched junction bases: 12. The CDR3 covers 18 residues. CDR1 is SGHRS and CDR2 is YFSETQ in the germline V gene. The CDR3 DNA is TGCGCCAGCAGCTTGTATCCCCCGGGCCTAGCGGGAGGGGATACGCAGTATTTT. Amino acid sequence: CASSLYPPGLAGGDTQYF.